These T cell receptor beta chains were read from a single sample in a study of T cell responses to AZD1222 COVID-19 vaccine. TCRdb's copy holds only in-frame clones and misses some; the assay was immunoSEQ multiplex PCR. The table has approximately 100,000 clones, 87% seen once. This material consisted of peripheral blood, taken on day 0 of AZD1222 vaccination. The receptors were sampled from an adult in good health. Each CDR3 is given without its conserved first and last residue. Each record gives: J gene, D gene, V gene, CDR3 protein. The D gene is left open where the match is weak.

TRBJ1-3 | NA | TRBV9 | ASSVEGLKANTIY
TRBJ1-2 | NA | TRBV6-5 | ASSSPLTAGYGYT
TRBJ1-6 | NA | TRBV7-2 | ASSLSGGSSYNSPLH
TRBJ2-3 | NA | TRBV19 | ASRRRGQRITDTQY
TRBJ2-4 | NA | TRBV7-2 | ASSFRGARNIQY
TRBJ1-4 | NA | TRBV9 | ASSTGLNPNANEKLF
TRBJ1-1 | NA | TRBV6-5 | ASSRLGGSTEAF
TRBJ2-1 | TRBD1 | TRBV7-2 | ASSLNRGPYNEQF
TRBJ2-1 | TRBD2 | TRBV27 | ASRLGGTSGGGEQF
TRBJ2-5 | NA | TRBV7-2 | ASSLGGARGETQY